Sequencing of this TCR beta chain was carried out in a study of blood T cells in healthy people across ages. This CDR3 region has 14 residues. Trimming took 3 bases from V and 5 from J; bases not matched to a gene: 4. The V gene's germline CDR1 is DFQATT and CDR2 SNEGSKA (reference sequence). Through a sample-barcoded 5' primer and a J-beta primer mix, a second PCR was run for about 6 to 11 cycles. TCRdb fed the 5' RACE reads into MiXCR, producing one record per CDR3 protein. In the table there are 650,000 to 900,000 distinct CDR3 sequences, around 62% of which are singletons. Sequences were obtained from blood. The chain combines TRBV20-1 with TRBJ2-3, with 11 bases that match TRBD2. The TCR originated in a man aged 30 to 39 in good health. The CDR3 spells CSASASGGKDTQYF. The CDR3 bases are TGCAGTGCTAGTGCTAGCGGGGGGAAAGATACGCAGTATTTT.